Reported below is one T cell receptor (beta chain). The antigen is undetermined. This sample was taken from a study of long-term antiretroviral therapy in people with HIV. Study observations and caveats: Clones that had undergone expansion before ART dominated the repertoire at all time points. Researchers lacked any data on ART adherence, viral resistance or therapy changes. HIV repertoires spanned tighter CDR3 length ranges than controls did.

This was the immunoSEQ v3.0 assay at survey level. Clones were sequenced by immunoSEQ multiplex PCR, and TCRdb holds only the in-frame ones, with some missing. The table lists some 25,000 clones, 65% to 85% of them singletons. From germline, CDR1 is SGHVS and CDR2 FNYEAQ. The V end was cut by 6 bases, the J end by 2 bases, with 15 bases between. This CDR3 comprises 15 residues. The chain carries TRBV7-6 and TRBJ2-3; tentatively, D is TRBD2 (5 bases). The specimen was unsorted PBMCs, collected about 4.1 years after starting antiretroviral therapy. This TCR was sampled from a man aged 25 to 40 with HIV. The CDR3 nucleotides are TGTGCCAGCAGTTTAAATCACGGGAACACAGATACGCAGTATTTT. This encodes CASSLNHGNTDTQYF.